This T cell receptor (beta chain) was retrieved from a study of blood T cell repertoires in COVID-19. Study-wide background: Sample material is recorded as cDNA or gDNA derived from T cells, B-cell-depleted T cells, or PBMCs.

There are 13 residues in the CDR3. Germline lookup yields CDR1 SNHLY and CDR2 FYNNEI. V lost 6 bases and J lost 0, with 8 bases in between. Per the authors' pipeline: Reference gene primer amplification gave nucleated cell count estimates. Only in-frame clones appear in the TCRdb table, and some are missing; sequencing was by immunoSEQ multiplex PCR. D and trimming come from the DNA, and the V and J calls and clone size come from that table. The sample records around 26,000 clones, roughly nine tenths being singletons. The sequence was collected from a human donor in a cohort sampled during active COVID-19. The sequenced sample consisted of peripheral blood. The genes are TRBV2 and TRBJ1-1; no clear D gene. In DNA form, the CDR3 reads TGTGCCAGCAGGGCAGACATGAACACTGAAGCTTTCTTT. Translated, it gives CASRADMNTEAFF.